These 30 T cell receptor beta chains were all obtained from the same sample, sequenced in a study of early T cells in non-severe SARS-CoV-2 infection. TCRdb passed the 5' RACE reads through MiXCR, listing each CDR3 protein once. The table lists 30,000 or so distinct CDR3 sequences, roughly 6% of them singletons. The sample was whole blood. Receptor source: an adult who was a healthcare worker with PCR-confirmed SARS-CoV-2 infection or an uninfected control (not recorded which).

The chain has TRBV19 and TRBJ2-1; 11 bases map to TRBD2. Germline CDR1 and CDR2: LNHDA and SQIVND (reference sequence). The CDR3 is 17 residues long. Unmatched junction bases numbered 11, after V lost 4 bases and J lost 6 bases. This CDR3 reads CASSTHSGRAFTNEQFF. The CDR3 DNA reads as TGTGCCAGTAGTACCCATAGCGGGAGGGCCTTCACCAATGAGCAGTTCTTC.

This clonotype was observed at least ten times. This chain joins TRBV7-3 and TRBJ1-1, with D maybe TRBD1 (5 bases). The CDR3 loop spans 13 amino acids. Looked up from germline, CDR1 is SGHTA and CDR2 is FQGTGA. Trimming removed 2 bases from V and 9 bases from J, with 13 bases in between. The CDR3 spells CASSLLGDSQAFF. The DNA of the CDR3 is TGTGCCAGCAGCTTATTAGGGGACTCTCAAGCTTTCTTT.

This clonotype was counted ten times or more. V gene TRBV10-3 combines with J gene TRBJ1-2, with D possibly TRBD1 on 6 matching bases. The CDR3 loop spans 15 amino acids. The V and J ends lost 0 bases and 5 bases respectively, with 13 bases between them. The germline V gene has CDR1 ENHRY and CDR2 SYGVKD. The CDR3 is CAISESQDSGYGYTF. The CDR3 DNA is TGTGCCATCAGTGAGTCGCAGGACAGCGGATATGGCTACACCTTC.

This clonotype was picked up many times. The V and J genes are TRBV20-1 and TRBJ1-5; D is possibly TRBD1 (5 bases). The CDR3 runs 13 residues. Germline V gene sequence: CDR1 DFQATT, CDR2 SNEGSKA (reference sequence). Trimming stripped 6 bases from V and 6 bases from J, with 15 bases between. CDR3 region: CSASGGIPQPQHF. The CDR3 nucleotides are TGCAGTGCAAGTGGGGGAATTCCTCAGCCCCAGCATTTT.

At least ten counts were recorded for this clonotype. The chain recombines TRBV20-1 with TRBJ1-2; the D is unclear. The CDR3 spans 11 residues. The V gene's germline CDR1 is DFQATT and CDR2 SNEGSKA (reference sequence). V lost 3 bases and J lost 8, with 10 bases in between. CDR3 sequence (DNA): TGCAGTGCTAGGTTCGGATACGGCTACACCTTC. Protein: CSARFGYGYTF.

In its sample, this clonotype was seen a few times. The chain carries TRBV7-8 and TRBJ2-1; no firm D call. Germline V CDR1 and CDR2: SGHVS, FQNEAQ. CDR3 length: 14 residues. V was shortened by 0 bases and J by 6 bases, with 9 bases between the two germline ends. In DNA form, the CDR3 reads TGTGCCAGCAGCTTAGCTGAGCTGAGCAATGAGCAGTTCTTC. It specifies CASSLAELSNEQFF.

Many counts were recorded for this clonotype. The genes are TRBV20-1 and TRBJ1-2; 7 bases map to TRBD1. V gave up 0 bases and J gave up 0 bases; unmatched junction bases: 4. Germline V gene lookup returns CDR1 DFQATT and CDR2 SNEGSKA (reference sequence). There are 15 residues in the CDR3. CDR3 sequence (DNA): TGCAGTGCTAGAGAAAACAGGGGACCTAACTATGGCTACACCTTC. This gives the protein CSARENRGPNYGYTF.

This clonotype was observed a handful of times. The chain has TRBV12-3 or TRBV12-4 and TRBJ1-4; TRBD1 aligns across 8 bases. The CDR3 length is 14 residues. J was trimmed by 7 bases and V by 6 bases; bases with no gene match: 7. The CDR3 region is CASSRRGRGEKLFF. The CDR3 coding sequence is TGTGCCAGCAGCCGCAGGGGGCGAGGTGAAAAACTGTTTTTT.

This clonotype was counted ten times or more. The CDR3 sequence is CASSQRGGGAPVDTEAFF. The CDR3 DNA reads TGTGCCAGCAGCCAAAGGGGTGGGGGCGCGCCAGTGGACACTGAAGCTTTCTTT. This rearrangement joins TRBV3-1 to TRBJ1-1; TRBD1 is a possible D gene (6 bases). The CDR3 sequence is 18 residues long. Germline V gene sequence: CDR1 LGHDT, CDR2 YNNKEL (reference sequence). Deletions cut 2 bases from V and 3 bases from J, with 22 bases between.

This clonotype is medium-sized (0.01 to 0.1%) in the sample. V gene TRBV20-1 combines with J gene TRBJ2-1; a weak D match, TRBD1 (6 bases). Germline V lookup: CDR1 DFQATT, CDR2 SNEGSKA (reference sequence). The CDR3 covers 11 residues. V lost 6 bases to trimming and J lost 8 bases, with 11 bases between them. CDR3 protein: CSARRGYEQFF. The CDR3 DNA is TGCAGTGCCCGCAGGGGATATGAGCAGTTCTTC.

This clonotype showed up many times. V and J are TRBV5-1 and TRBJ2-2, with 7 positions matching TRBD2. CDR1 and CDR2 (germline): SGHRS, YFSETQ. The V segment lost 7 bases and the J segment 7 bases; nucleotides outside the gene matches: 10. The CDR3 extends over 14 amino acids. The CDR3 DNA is TGCGCCAGCGGCCTAGGACTAGATGTCGGGGAGCTGTTTTTT. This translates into CASGLGLDVGELFF.

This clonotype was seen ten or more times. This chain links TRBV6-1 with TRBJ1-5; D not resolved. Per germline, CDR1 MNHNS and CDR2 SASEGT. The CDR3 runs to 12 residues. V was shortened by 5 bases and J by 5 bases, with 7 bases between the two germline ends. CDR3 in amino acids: CASSYPDQPQHF. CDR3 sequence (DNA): TGTGCCAGCAGTTATCCTGATCAGCCCCAGCATTTT.

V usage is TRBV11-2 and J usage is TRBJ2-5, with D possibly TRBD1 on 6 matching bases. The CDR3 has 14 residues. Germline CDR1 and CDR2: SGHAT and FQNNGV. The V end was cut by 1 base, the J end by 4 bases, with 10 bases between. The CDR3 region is CASSLAGVGETQYF. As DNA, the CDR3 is TGTGCCAGCAGCTTAGCAGGGGTCGGAGAGACCCAGTACTTC.

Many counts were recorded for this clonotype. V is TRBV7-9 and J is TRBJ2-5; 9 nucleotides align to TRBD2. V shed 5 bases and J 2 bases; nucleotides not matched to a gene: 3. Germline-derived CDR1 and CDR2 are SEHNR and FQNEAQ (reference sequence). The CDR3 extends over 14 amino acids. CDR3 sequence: CASSPTSGQETQYF. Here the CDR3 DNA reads TGTGCCAGCAGCCCGACTAGCGGACAAGAGACCCAGTACTTC.

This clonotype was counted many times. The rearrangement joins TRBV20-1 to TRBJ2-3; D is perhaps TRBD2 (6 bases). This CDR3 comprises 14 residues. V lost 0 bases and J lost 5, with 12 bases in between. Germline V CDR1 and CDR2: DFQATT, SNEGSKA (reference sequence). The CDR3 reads CSARESEGLDTQYF. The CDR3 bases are TGCAGTGCTAGAGAGTCCGAGGGACTAGATACGCAGTATTTT.

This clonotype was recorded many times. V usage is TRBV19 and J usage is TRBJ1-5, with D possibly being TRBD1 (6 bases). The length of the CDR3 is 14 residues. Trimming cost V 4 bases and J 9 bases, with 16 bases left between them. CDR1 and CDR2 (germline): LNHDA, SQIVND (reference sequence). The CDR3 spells CASSTNRAGGPQHF. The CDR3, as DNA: TGTGCCAGTAGTACCAACAGGGCCGGTGGGCCCCAGCATTTT.

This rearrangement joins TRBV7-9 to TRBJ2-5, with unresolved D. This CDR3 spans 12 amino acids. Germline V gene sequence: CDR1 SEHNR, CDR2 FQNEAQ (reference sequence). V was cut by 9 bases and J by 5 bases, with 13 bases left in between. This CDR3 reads CASEIIGETQYF. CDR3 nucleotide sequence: TGTGCCAGTGAGATCATTGGGGAGACCCAGTACTTC.

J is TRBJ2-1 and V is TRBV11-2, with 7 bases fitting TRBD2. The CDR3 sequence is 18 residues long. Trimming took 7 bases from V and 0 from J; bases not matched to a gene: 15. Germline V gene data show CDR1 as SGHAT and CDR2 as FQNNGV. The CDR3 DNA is TGTGCCAGCACCCTCAGGCAGACTAGCAGGAGCTCCTACAATGAGCAGTTCTTC. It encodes CASTLRQTSRSSYNEQFF.

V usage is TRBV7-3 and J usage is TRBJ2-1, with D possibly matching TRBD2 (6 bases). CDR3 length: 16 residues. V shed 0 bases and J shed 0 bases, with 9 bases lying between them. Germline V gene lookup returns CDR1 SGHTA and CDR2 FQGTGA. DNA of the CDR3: TGTGCCAGCAGCTTAACGGGCGGGATCTCCTACAATGAGCAGTTCTTC. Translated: CASSLTGGISYNEQFF.

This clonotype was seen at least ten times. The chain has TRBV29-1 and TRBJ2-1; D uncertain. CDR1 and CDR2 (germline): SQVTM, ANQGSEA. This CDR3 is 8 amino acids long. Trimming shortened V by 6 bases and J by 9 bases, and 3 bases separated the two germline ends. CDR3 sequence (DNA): TGCAGCGTAGGTGAGCAGTTCTTC. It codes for CSVGEQFF.

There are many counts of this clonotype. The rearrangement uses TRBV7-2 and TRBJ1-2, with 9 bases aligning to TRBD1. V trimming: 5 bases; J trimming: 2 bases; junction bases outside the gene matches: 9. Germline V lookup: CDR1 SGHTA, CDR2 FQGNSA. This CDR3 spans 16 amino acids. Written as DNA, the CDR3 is TGTGCCAGCAGCCCGGCGGGGACAGGGATGAACTATGGCTACACCTTC. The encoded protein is CASSPAGTGMNYGYTF.

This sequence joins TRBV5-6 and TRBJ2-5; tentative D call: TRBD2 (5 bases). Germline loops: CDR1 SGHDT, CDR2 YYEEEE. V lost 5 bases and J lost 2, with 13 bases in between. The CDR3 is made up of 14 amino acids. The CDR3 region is CASSFLTSQETQYF. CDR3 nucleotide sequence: TGTGCCAGCAGTTTCCTAACTAGTCAAGAGACCCAGTACTTC.

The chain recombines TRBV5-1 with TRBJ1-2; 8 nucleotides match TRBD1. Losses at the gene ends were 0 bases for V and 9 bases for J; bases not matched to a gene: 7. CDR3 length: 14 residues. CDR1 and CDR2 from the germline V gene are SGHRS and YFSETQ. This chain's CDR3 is CASSLGQGAQSYTF. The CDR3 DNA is TGCGCCAGCAGCTTGGGGCAGGGGGCGCAGAGCTACACCTTC.

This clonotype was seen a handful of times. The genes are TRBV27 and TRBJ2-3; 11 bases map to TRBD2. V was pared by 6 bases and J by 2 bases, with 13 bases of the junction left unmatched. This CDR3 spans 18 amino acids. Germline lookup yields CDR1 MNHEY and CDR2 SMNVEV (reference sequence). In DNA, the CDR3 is TGTGCCAGCAGCCCTAGGTCGTGGACTAGCGGGCTCACAGATACGCAGTATTTT. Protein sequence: CASSPRSWTSGLTDTQYF.

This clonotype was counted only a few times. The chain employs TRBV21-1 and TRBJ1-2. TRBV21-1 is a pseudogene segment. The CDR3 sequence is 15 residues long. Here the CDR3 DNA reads TGTGCCAGCAGCAAGATCGGTGTAACTTTCTATGGCTACACCTTC. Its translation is CASSKIGVTFYGYTF.

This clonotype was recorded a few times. The CDR3 loop reads CASSLASSGGAYEQFF. The CDR3 coding sequence is TGTGCCAGCAGCTTAGCGAGTAGCGGGGGGGCCTATGAGCAGTTCTTC. This chain connects TRBV7-2 to TRBJ2-1, with 11 bases lining up with TRBD2. The CDR3 has 16 residues. Germline CDR1 and CDR2: SGHTA and FQGNSA. Losses at the gene ends were 0 bases for V and 8 bases for J; bases not matched to a gene: 6.

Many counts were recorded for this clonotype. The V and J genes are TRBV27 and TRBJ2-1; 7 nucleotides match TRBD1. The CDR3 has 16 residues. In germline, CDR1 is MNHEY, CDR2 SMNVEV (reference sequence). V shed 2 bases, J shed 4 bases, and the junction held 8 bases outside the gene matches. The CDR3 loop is CASSLTPGTAYNEQFF. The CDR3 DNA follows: TGTGCCAGCAGTTTAACCCCCGGGACAGCTTACAATGAGCAGTTCTTC.

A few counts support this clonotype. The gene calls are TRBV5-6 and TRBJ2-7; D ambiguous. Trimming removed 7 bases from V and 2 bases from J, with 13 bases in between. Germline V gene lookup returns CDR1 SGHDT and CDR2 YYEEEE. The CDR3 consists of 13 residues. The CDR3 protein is CASSRAEAYEQYF. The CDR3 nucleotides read TGTGCCAGCTCCCGGGCCGAAGCCTACGAGCAGTACTTC.

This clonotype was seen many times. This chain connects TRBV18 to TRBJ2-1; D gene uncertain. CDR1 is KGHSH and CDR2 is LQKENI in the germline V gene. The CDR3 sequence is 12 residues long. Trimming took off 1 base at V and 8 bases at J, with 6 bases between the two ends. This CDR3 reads CASSPRYDEQFF. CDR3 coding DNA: TGTGCCAGCTCACCACGGTATGATGAGCAGTTCTTC.

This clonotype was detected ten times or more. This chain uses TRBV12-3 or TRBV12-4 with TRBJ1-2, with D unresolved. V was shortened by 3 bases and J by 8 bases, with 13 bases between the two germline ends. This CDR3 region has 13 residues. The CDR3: CASSFGGPLGYTF. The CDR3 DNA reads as TGTGCCAGCAGTTTCGGTGGGCCGCTAGGCTACACCTTC.